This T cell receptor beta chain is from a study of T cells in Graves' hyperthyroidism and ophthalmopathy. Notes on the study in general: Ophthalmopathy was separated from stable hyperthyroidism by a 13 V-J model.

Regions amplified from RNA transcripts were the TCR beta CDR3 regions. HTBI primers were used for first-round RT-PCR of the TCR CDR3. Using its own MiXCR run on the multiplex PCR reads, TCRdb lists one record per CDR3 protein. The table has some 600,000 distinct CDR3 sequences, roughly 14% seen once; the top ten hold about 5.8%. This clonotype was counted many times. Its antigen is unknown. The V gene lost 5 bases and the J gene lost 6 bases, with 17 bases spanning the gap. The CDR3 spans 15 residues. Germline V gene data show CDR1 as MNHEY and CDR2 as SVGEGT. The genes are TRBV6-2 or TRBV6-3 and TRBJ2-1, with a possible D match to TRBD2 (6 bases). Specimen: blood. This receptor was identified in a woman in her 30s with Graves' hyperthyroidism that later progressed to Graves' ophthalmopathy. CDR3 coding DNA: TGTGCCAGCAGTCACCTCGGGACTTCACCCAATGAGCAGTTCTTC. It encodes CASSHLGTSPNEQFF.